This record covers a single T cell receptor (beta chain). Likely unrecorded immune exposures existed in these nominally healthy donors. This specimen comes from a study of cytomegalovirus exposure and HLA in healthy donors. Across the study: Ancestry clustering placed more than 80% of 350 to 500 genotyped donors in the Caucasian-associated cluster.

The PCR ran on 60 Vbeta and 13 Jbeta primers. Per the original data handling: Some 9.9 million of roughly 81 million unique TCR beta chains were shared, per a later count. TCRdb's copy holds only in-frame clones and misses some; the assay was immunoSEQ multiplex PCR. V, J and clone size derive from that table, while D and trimming were established from the DNA sequence. The repertoire has about 76,000 clones, more than 65% of them found once; the top ten carry approximately 16%. This sequence was found in a woman aged 40 to 49 in good health and CMV-seropositive. The sequenced sample was PBMCs.

The DNA for the CDR3 is TGTGCCAGCAGCGCGCCTTCTGGAGCGGGGGGGCAAGAGACCCAGTACTTC. This codes for CASSAPSGAGGQETQYF. The rearrangement joins TRBV9 to TRBJ2-5; 10 bases map to TRBD2. The CDR3 has 17 amino acids. Looked up from germline, CDR1 is SGDLS and CDR2 is YYNGEE. V trimming: 3 bases; J trimming: 2 bases; junction bases outside the gene matches: 10.